This entry is about one TCR beta chain. The table came from immunoSEQ multiplex PCR; TCRdb's copy has only in-frame clones and leaves some out. This sample has 79,000 or so clones, with 85% to 95% found just once. The sample originates from a study of T cell changes during pregnancy in multiple sclerosis. The sample in question was peripheral blood, obtained in the first trimester of pregnancy. The clonotype was recovered from a female donor in good health, enrolled as a control in a pregnancy study.

DNA of the CDR3: TGCGCCAGCAGCCCGGGTGCTGGCCCGTTGTACAATGAGCAGTTCTTC. It translates to CASSPGAGPLYNEQFF. The chain is built from TRBV5-1 and TRBJ2-1; D gene ambiguous. Trimming took off 4 bases at V and 4 bases at J, with 18 bases between the two ends. The CDR3 is 16 residues long. CDR1 SGHRS and CDR2 YFSETQ come from the germline V gene.